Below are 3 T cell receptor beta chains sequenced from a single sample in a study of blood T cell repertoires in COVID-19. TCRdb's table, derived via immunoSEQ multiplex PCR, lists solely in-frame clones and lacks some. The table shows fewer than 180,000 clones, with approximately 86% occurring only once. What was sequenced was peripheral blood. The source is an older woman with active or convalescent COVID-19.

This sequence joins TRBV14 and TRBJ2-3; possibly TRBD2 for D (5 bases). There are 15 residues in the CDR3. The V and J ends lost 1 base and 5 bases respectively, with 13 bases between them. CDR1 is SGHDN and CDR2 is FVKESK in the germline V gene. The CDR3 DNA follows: TGTGCCAGCAGCCAAGGGCGCCTTGCGGGAGATACGCAGTATTTT. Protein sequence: CASSQGRLAGDTQYF.

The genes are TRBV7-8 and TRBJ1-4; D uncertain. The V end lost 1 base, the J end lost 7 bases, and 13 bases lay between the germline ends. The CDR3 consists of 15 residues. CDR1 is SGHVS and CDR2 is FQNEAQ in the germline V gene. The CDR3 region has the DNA TGTGCCAGCAGCTTAGGAGGGAGTGAACGTGAAAAACTGTTTTTT. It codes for CASSLGGSEREKLFF.

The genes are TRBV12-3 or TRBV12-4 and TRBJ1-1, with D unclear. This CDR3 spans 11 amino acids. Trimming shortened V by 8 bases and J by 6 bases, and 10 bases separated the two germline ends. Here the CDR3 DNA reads TGTGCCAGCGCATTAGCTGCTGAAGCTTTCTTT. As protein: CASALAAEAFF.